This section outlines one T cell receptor beta chain sequence together with its context. Its antigen is not known. These data come from a study of Siglec-9 on CD8 T cells in melanoma. Clones were sequenced by immunoSEQ multiplex PCR, and TCRdb holds only the in-frame ones, with some missing. Among more than 25,000 clones, 80% were seen once, and the ten largest hold roughly 6%. Whole-study results and caveats: An effector memory CD8+ T-cell subset seemingly accumulating in melanoma was reportedly marked and regulated by Siglec-9.

The J segment lost 6 bases and the V segment lost 5 bases, leaving 9 bases of the junction unmatched. CDR3 size: 15 residues. Germline V gives CDR1 PRHDT, CDR2 FYEKMQ (reference sequence). The J gene is TRBJ2-3, the V gene TRBV13, with 9 bases aligning to TRBD1. This sequence was found in a human donor in good health. Sequenced sample: Siglec-9- CD8+ T cells sorted from blood. CDR3 sequence reads: CASSGELDRGDTQYF. The CDR3 region has the DNA TGTGCCAGCAGCGGCGAGCTCGACAGGGGGGATACGCAGTATTTT.